Listed below are T cell receptor beta chains from one sample, sequenced in a study of T cell responses to AZD1222 COVID-19 vaccine. Sequencing used immunoSEQ multiplex PCR; TCRdb keeps in-frame clones, though not all of them. The sample lists 52,000 or so clones, 75% to 90% seen once, with roughly 19% in the top ten. Here the sequenced sample was peripheral blood, taken on day 0 of MenACWY control vaccination. The receptors were sampled from an adult in good health. The CDR3 runs from the conserved cysteine through the conserved F or W. A D gene is named only where the DNA matches it firmly. Not every row has a clone size; where given, it reads once, few, many or a size class.

size	length	V	D	J	DNA	CDR3
NA	15	TRBV27	NA	TRBJ2-3	TGTGCCAGCAGTTTATATTGGGCAGCTACAGATACGCAGTATTTT	CASSLYWAATDTQYF
NA	14	TRBV4-2	NA	TRBJ2-1	TGTGCCAGCAGCCAAGATCCCGAGGTCAATGAGCAGTTCTTC	CASSQDPEVNEQFF
few	18	TRBV2	TRBD2	TRBJ2-3	TGTGCCAGCAGTGTTGACCCATACATTAGCGGGAGCACAGATACGCAGTATTTT	CASSVDPYISGSTDTQYF
NA	17	TRBV28	TRBD1	TRBJ1-5	TGTGCCAGCAGTCCGTCCCGTACAGGGGTGGGCAATCAGCCCCAGCATTTT	CASSPSRTGVGNQPQHF
few	13	TRBV7-9	TRBD1	TRBJ1-2	TGTGCCAGCAGACCGGGACAGGCCTATGGCTACACCTTC	CASRPGQAYGYTF
NA	15	TRBV6-5	NA	TRBJ2-7	TGTGCCAGCAGCCCGAGGGCGGGTTTGATCTACGAGCAGTACTTC	CASSPRAGLIYEQYF
NA	21	TRBV18	TRBD2	TRBJ2-6	TGTGCCAGCTCACCCCTCGGGACTAGCGGGAGTGGGTCCTCTGGGGCCAACGTCCTGACTTTC	CASSPLGTSGSGSSGANVLTF
NA	13	TRBV12-5	TRBD2	TRBJ2-3	TGTGCTAGTGGTTTGACTAGCGGAGATACGCAGTATTTT	CASGLTSGDTQYF
NA	15	TRBV5-1	TRBD1	TRBJ2-3	TGCGCCAGCAGCCAGGGACAGTTACTTACAGATACGCAGTATTTT	CASSQGQLLTDTQYF
NA	15	TRBV28	NA	TRBJ2-7	TGTGCCAGCAGTTTATACGCAGGGTCCCCCTACGAGCAGTACTTC	CASSLYAGSPYEQYF
NA	16	TRBV5-1	TRBD1	TRBJ1-1	TGCGCCAGCAGTCGACAGGGGGAGGTCATGAACACTGAAGCTTTCTTT	CASSRQGEVMNTEAFF
NA	15	TRBV9	NA	TRBJ1-2	TGTGCCAGCAGCGTCGGGGGGAACCAGAACTATGGCTACACCTTC	CASSVGGNQNYGYTF
NA	15	TRBV28	TRBD1	TRBJ2-7	TGTGCCAGCACTGACAAGACAGGGATCTCCTACGAGCAGTACTTC	CASTDKTGISYEQYF
NA	14	TRBV11-2	NA	TRBJ2-6	TGTGCCAGCAGCTTATATCGGGGGGCCAACGTCCTGACTTTC	CASSLYRGANVLTF
once	15	TRBV7-8	NA	TRBJ1-5	TGTGCCAGCAGCTTAGTGGGCGGGTTCAATCAGCCCCAGCATTTT	CASSLVGGFNQPQHF
NA	16	TRBV4-1	TRBD2	TRBJ2-7	TGCGCCAGCAGCCAAGGAAGCAGCGGGAGTCTCGACGAGCAGTACTTC	CASSQGSSGSLDEQYF
few	14	TRBV5-4	NA	TRBJ1-5	TGTGCCAGCAGCTCTGGACAGCCCGGTGGTTCCCAGCATTTT	CASSSGQPGGSQHF
NA	14	TRBV19	NA	TRBJ2-5	TGTGCCAGTAGCGGCTCCGGGCGCCGAGAGACCCAGTACTTC	CASSGSGRRETQYF
NA	14	TRBV18	NA	TRBJ2-5	TGTGCCAGCTCACGACAGTCGTCCCAAGAGACCCAGTACTTC	CASSRQSSQETQYF
NA	12	TRBV12-3/TRBV12-4	NA	TRBJ2-7	TGTGCCAGCAGTTTAATGGACTACGAGCAGTACTTC	CASSLMDYEQYF
NA	14	TRBV9	NA	TRBJ2-2	TGTGCCAGCAGCGTAGATGTGCGGCTGGCGGAGCTGTTTTTT	CASSVDVRLAELFF
NA	12	TRBV6-1	NA	TRBJ1-1	TGTGCCAGCAGTGAGTGGGACACTGAAGCTTTCTTT	CASSEWDTEAFF
NA	10	TRBV7-7	NA	TRBJ1-2	TGTGCTAGCAGACGGGAGCGCTCCTCCTTC	CASRRERSSF
NA	14	TRBV6-5	NA	TRBJ1-2	TGTGCCAGCAGCCTCCGGGGGAGAAACTATGGCTACACCTTC	CASSLRGRNYGYTF
NA	13	TRBV7-9	NA	TRBJ2-1	TGTGCCAGCAGCTTAGGCCCCCCAAGGGAGCAGTTCTTC	CASSLGPPREQFF